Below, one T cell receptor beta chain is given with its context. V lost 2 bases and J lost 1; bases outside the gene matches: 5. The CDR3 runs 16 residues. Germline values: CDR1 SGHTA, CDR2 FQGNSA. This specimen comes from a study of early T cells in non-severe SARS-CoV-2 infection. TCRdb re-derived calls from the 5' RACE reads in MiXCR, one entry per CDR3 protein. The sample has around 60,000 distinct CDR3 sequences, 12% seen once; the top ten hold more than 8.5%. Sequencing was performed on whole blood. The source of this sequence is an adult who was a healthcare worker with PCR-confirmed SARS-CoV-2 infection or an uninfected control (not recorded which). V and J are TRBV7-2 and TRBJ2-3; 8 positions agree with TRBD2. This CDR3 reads CASSLTAGDGTDTQYF. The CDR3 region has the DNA TGTGCCAGCAGCTTAACAGCGGGAGACGGCACAGATACGCAGTATTTT.